These T cell receptor beta chains were read from a single sample in a study of blood T cell repertoires in COVID-19. Assay used: immunoSEQ multiplex PCR; TCRdb lists only in-frame clones, some missing. The sample lists 300,000 or so clones, 85% to 90% occurring once. The sequencing sample was made of peripheral blood. The receptors come from a woman between 40 and 55 years old with acute or convalescent COVID-19. Each CDR3 is given with its conserved first and last residue. Fields, in order: CDR3 protein, CDR3 DNA, clone size, V gene, CDR3 length, J gene, D gene. The D gene is left open where the match is weak. Not all rows give a size; the values are once, few, many and, for expanded clones, a class.

CDR3 protein: CAWSDPDRGWNQPQHF
CDR3 DNA: TGTGCCTGGAGTGACCCGGACAGGGGTTGGAATCAGCCCCAGCATTTT
clone size: NA
V gene: TRBV30
CDR3 length: 16
J gene: TRBJ1-5
D gene: TRBD1

CDR3 protein: CASSLGLAGVGETQYF
CDR3 DNA: TGCGCCAGCAGCTTGGGACTAGCGGGGGTAGGAGAGACCCAGTACTTC
clone size: NA
V gene: TRBV5-1
CDR3 length: 16
J gene: TRBJ2-5
D gene: TRBD2

CDR3 protein: CASSLRPGGPGRTVNEKLFF
CDR3 DNA: TGTGCCAGCAGCTTAAGGCCAGGGGGTCCGGGGAGGACTGTTAATGAAAAACTGTTTTTT
clone size: NA
V gene: TRBV7-6
CDR3 length: 20
J gene: TRBJ1-4
D gene: TRBD1

CDR3 protein: CATSDLKRNYNEQFF
CDR3 DNA: TGTGCCACCAGTGATTTGAAGAGAAACTACAATGAGCAGTTCTTC
clone size: NA
V gene: TRBV24-1
CDR3 length: 15
J gene: TRBJ2-1
D gene: NA

CDR3 protein: CASSEGEDRAAFF
CDR3 DNA: TGTGCCAGCAGTGAAGGTGAGGACAGGGCGGCTTTCTTT
clone size: NA
V gene: TRBV25-1
CDR3 length: 13
J gene: TRBJ1-1
D gene: TRBD1

CDR3 protein: CASSQQPTGDYNEQFF
CDR3 DNA: TGCGCCAGCAGCCAGCAACCGACAGGAGACTACAATGAGCAGTTCTTC
clone size: NA
V gene: TRBV4-1
CDR3 length: 16
J gene: TRBJ2-1
D gene: NA

CDR3 protein: CASSPQTSGHYNEQFF
CDR3 DNA: TGTGCCAGCAGCCCCCAGACTAGCGGGCACTACAATGAGCAGTTCTTC
clone size: NA
V gene: TRBV7-3
CDR3 length: 16
J gene: TRBJ2-1
D gene: TRBD2

CDR3 protein: CASSIQGAYTEAFF
CDR3 DNA: TGTGCCAGTAGTATTCAGGGGGCTTATACTGAAGCTTTCTTT
clone size: once
V gene: TRBV19
CDR3 length: 14
J gene: TRBJ1-1
D gene: TRBD1

CDR3 protein: CASNRPRSRATEAFF
CDR3 DNA: TGTGCCAGCAATCGACCTAGGAGCAGGGCCACTGAAGCTTTCTTT
clone size: NA
V gene: TRBV6-5
CDR3 length: 15
J gene: TRBJ1-1
D gene: NA

CDR3 protein: CASSHEEYRQGAGEAFF
CDR3 DNA: TGTGCCAGTAGTCACGAAGAATATAGACAGGGGGCCGGGGAAGCTTTCTTT
clone size: NA
V gene: TRBV19
CDR3 length: 17
J gene: TRBJ1-1
D gene: TRBD1

CDR3 protein: CASGGASDTQYF
CDR3 DNA: TGTGCCAGCGGGGGGGCCTCAGATACGCAGTATTTT
clone size: NA
V gene: TRBV13
CDR3 length: 12
J gene: TRBJ2-3
D gene: NA

CDR3 protein: CASSQIGGRDYGYTF
CDR3 DNA: TGTGCCAGCAGCCAGATTGGGGGCAGGGACTATGGCTACACCTTC
clone size: NA
V gene: TRBV14
CDR3 length: 15
J gene: TRBJ1-2
D gene: NA

CDR3 protein: CASSQDRSRGHEQFF
CDR3 DNA: TGTGCCAGCAGCCAAGATCGAAGTAGAGGCCATGAGCAGTTCTTC
clone size: NA
V gene: TRBV3-1/TRBV3-2
CDR3 length: 15
J gene: TRBJ2-1
D gene: NA

CDR3 protein: CASSNRDRGPGNTIYF
CDR3 DNA: TGTGCCAGCAGCAACAGGGACAGGGGGCCTGGAAACACCATATATTTT
clone size: once
V gene: TRBV11-3
CDR3 length: 16
J gene: TRBJ1-3
D gene: TRBD1

CDR3 protein: CATQGRDRGRETQYF
CDR3 DNA: TGTGCCACCCAAGGCAGGGACAGGGGGCGCGAGACCCAGTACTTC
clone size: once
V gene: TRBV24-1
CDR3 length: 15
J gene: TRBJ2-5
D gene: TRBD1

CDR3 protein: CASSLGRGGLRTDTQYF
CDR3 DNA: TGTGCCAGCAGCTTGGGACGGGGGGGACTTCGGACAGATACGCAGTATTTT
clone size: NA
V gene: TRBV5-4
CDR3 length: 17
J gene: TRBJ2-3
D gene: TRBD2

CDR3 protein: CASRGVTDTQYF
CDR3 DNA: TGTGCCAGTAGGGGAGTAACAGATACGCAGTATTTT
clone size: NA
V gene: TRBV19
CDR3 length: 12
J gene: TRBJ2-3
D gene: NA

CDR3 protein: CASSKGENRGRSNQPQHF
CDR3 DNA: TGTGCCAGCAGCAAGGGGGAGAACAGGGGCAGGAGCAATCAGCCCCAGCATTTT
clone size: NA
V gene: TRBV21-1
CDR3 length: 18
J gene: TRBJ1-5
D gene: NA

CDR3 protein: CASSSGGGWRGNTIYF
CDR3 DNA: TGTGCCAGCAGCTCGGGCGGAGGTTGGCGAGGAAACACCATATATTTT
clone size: NA
V gene: TRBV5-6
CDR3 length: 16
J gene: TRBJ1-3
D gene: NA

CDR3 protein: CASSYLGGRAFF
CDR3 DNA: TGTGCCAGCAGTTACTTAGGAGGGAGGGCTTTCTTT
clone size: NA
V gene: TRBV6-5
CDR3 length: 12
J gene: TRBJ1-1
D gene: NA

CDR3 protein: CASSSPGSGYNEQFF
CDR3 DNA: TGTGCCAGCAGCTCCCCGGGGTCGGGTTACAATGAGCAGTTCTTC
clone size: NA
V gene: TRBV5-4
CDR3 length: 15
J gene: TRBJ2-1
D gene: NA

CDR3 protein: CAISGRGETQYF
CDR3 DNA: TGTGCCATCAGTGGCAGGGGGGAGACCCAGTACTTC
clone size: NA
V gene: TRBV10-3
CDR3 length: 12
J gene: TRBJ2-5
D gene: TRBD1

CDR3 protein: CASSPLTGTGESYNEQFF
CDR3 DNA: TGCGCCAGCAGCCCCCTGACCGGGACGGGAGAATCCTACAATGAGCAGTTCTTC
clone size: NA
V gene: TRBV4-1
CDR3 length: 18
J gene: TRBJ2-1
D gene: NA

CDR3 protein: CASSSTGSGYTF
CDR3 DNA: TGTGCCAGCAGCTCGACAGGGAGCGGCTACACCTTC
clone size: NA
V gene: TRBV5-6
CDR3 length: 12
J gene: TRBJ1-2
D gene: TRBD1

CDR3 protein: CASSPGRGVNTEAFF
CDR3 DNA: TGTGCCAGCAGCCCTGGACGGGGGGTGAACACTGAAGCTTTCTTT
clone size: NA
V gene: TRBV11-3
CDR3 length: 15
J gene: TRBJ1-1
D gene: NA

CDR3 protein: CASSQVAGGMKNEQFF
CDR3 DNA: TGCGCCAGCAGCCAGGTGGCAGGGGGCATGAAAAATGAGCAGTTCTTC
clone size: NA
V gene: TRBV4-1
CDR3 length: 16
J gene: TRBJ2-1
D gene: TRBD1

CDR3 protein: CAWSKARGLWYTGELFF
CDR3 DNA: TGTGCCTGGTCCAAGGCGAGGGGGCTATGGTACACCGGGGAGCTGTTTTTT
clone size: NA
V gene: TRBV30
CDR3 length: 17
J gene: TRBJ2-2
D gene: TRBD1

CDR3 protein: CASSDGSGTDTQYF
CDR3 DNA: TGTGCCAGCAGTGATGGTAGCGGTACAGATACGCAGTATTTT
clone size: NA
V gene: TRBV2
CDR3 length: 14
J gene: TRBJ2-3
D gene: NA

CDR3 protein: CASSDDSYYGYTF
CDR3 DNA: TGTGCCAGCAGTGACGACAGCTACTATGGCTACACCTTC
clone size: NA
V gene: TRBV6-1
CDR3 length: 13
J gene: TRBJ1-2
D gene: NA

CDR3 protein: CASRSGSEQFF
CDR3 DNA: TGTGCCAGCAGGTCCGGGTCCGAGCAGTTCTTC
clone size: NA
V gene: TRBV27
CDR3 length: 11
J gene: TRBJ2-1
D gene: NA

CDR3 protein: CSGRWDRGYNEQFF
CDR3 DNA: TGCAGCGGCCGATGGGACAGGGGCTACAATGAGCAGTTCTTC
clone size: NA
V gene: TRBV29-1
CDR3 length: 14
J gene: TRBJ2-1
D gene: TRBD1

CDR3 protein: CASSLRQKPTEAFF
CDR3 DNA: TGTGCCAGCAGCCTTAGACAGAAACCCACTGAAGCTTTCTTT
clone size: NA
V gene: TRBV3-1/TRBV3-2
CDR3 length: 14
J gene: TRBJ1-1
D gene: NA

CDR3 protein: CASSRGQDAGYTF
CDR3 DNA: TGTGCCAGCTCTCGCGGACAGGACGCGGGCTACACCTTC
clone size: NA
V gene: TRBV25-1
CDR3 length: 13
J gene: TRBJ1-2
D gene: TRBD1

CDR3 protein: CASSQVGKGGGYTF
CDR3 DNA: TGCGCCAGCAGCCAAGTAGGCAAGGGAGGGGGCTACACCTTC
clone size: NA
V gene: TRBV4-1
CDR3 length: 14
J gene: TRBJ1-2
D gene: NA

CDR3 protein: CASSERELNGNYNEQFF
CDR3 DNA: TGTGCCAGCAGTGAACGAGAATTGAACGGGAACTACAATGAGCAGTTCTTC
clone size: few
V gene: TRBV25-1
CDR3 length: 17
J gene: TRBJ2-1
D gene: NA

CDR3 protein: CASSYRGVSRDTQYF
CDR3 DNA: TGTGCCAGTAGTTACAGGGGGGTCAGCAGGGATACGCAGTATTTT
clone size: NA
V gene: TRBV19
CDR3 length: 15
J gene: TRBJ2-3
D gene: TRBD1

CDR3 protein: CASSQGPGDTEAFF
CDR3 DNA: TGCGCCAGCAGCCAAGGTCCAGGGGACACTGAAGCTTTCTTT
clone size: NA
V gene: TRBV4-1
CDR3 length: 14
J gene: TRBJ1-1
D gene: NA

CDR3 protein: CASSPRGSYNSPLHF
CDR3 DNA: TGTGCCAGCAGTCCCCGGGGCTCCTATAATTCACCCCTCCACTTT
clone size: NA
V gene: TRBV6-4
CDR3 length: 15
J gene: TRBJ1-6
D gene: NA

CDR3 protein: CASSPPRSGANVLTF
CDR3 DNA: TGTGCCAGCTCACCACCCCGCTCTGGGGCCAACGTCCTGACTTTC
clone size: NA
V gene: TRBV18
CDR3 length: 15
J gene: TRBJ2-6
D gene: NA

CDR3 protein: CASSYRPGTSGGFNEQFF
CDR3 DNA: TGTGCCAGCAGCTACCGACCGGGGACTAGCGGGGGATTCAATGAGCAGTTCTTC
clone size: NA
V gene: TRBV9
CDR3 length: 18
J gene: TRBJ2-1
D gene: TRBD2

CDR3 protein: CASSLATGANYGYTF
CDR3 DNA: TGCGCCAGCAGCTTGGCGACGGGGGCTAACTATGGCTACACCTTC
clone size: NA
V gene: TRBV5-1
CDR3 length: 15
J gene: TRBJ1-2
D gene: NA

CDR3 protein: CASSPLGTGDGYTF
CDR3 DNA: TGTGCCAGCAGCCCGCTGGGGACAGGGGATGGCTACACCTTC
clone size: NA
V gene: TRBV5-4
CDR3 length: 14
J gene: TRBJ1-2
D gene: TRBD1

CDR3 protein: CASRAGQGNSPLHF
CDR3 DNA: TGTGCCAGCAGAGCGGGACAGGGGAATTCACCCCTCCACTTT
clone size: NA
V gene: TRBV6-5
CDR3 length: 14
J gene: TRBJ1-6
D gene: TRBD1

CDR3 protein: CASSLKSRTAHNGYTF
CDR3 DNA: TGTGCCAGCTCCCTGAAATCACGCACAGCTCATAATGGCTACACCTTT
clone size: NA
V gene: TRBV18
CDR3 length: 16
J gene: TRBJ1-2
D gene: NA

CDR3 protein: CASSYMQKNTEAFF
CDR3 DNA: TGTGCCAGCAGTTACATGCAGAAGAACACTGAAGCTTTCTTT
clone size: NA
V gene: TRBV6-5
CDR3 length: 14
J gene: TRBJ1-1
D gene: NA

CDR3 protein: CASIRITSQETQYF
CDR3 DNA: TGTGCCAGCATCCGAATAACCAGCCAAGAGACCCAGTACTTC
clone size: NA
V gene: TRBV5-6
CDR3 length: 14
J gene: TRBJ2-5
D gene: NA

CDR3 protein: CASSPRYNSYNEQFF
CDR3 DNA: TGTGCCAGCAGCCCTCGATACAACTCCTACAATGAGCAGTTCTTC
clone size: NA
V gene: TRBV5-4
CDR3 length: 15
J gene: TRBJ2-1
D gene: NA

CDR3 protein: CASSVREWSEKLFF
CDR3 DNA: TGTGCCAGCAGTGTGCGGGAATGGAGTGAAAAACTGTTTTTT
clone size: NA
V gene: TRBV2
CDR3 length: 14
J gene: TRBJ1-4
D gene: NA

CDR3 protein: CASSPPQGAVTGELFF
CDR3 DNA: TGTGCCAGCAGCCCGCCACAGGGGGCGGTGACCGGGGAGCTGTTTTTT
clone size: NA
V gene: TRBV5-4
CDR3 length: 16
J gene: TRBJ2-2
D gene: TRBD1

CDR3 protein: CASSLSRETQYF
CDR3 DNA: TGTGCCAGCAGTCTTTCCCGGGAGACCCAGTACTTC
clone size: NA
V gene: TRBV6-5
CDR3 length: 12
J gene: TRBJ2-5
D gene: NA

CDR3 protein: CAWTEQGVNIQYF
CDR3 DNA: TGTGCCTGGACGGAACAGGGAGTAAACATTCAGTACTTC
clone size: NA
V gene: TRBV30
CDR3 length: 13
J gene: TRBJ2-4
D gene: NA

CDR3 protein: CASSLGGFTDTQYF
CDR3 DNA: TGTGCCAGCAGCTTAGGAGGGTTCACAGATACGCAGTATTTT
clone size: NA
V gene: TRBV5-6
CDR3 length: 14
J gene: TRBJ2-3
D gene: NA

CDR3 protein: CASSLLSSGGHNEQFF
CDR3 DNA: TGTGCCAGCAGCTTGTTGTCTAGCGGGGGACACAATGAGCAGTTCTTC
clone size: NA
V gene: TRBV5-6
CDR3 length: 16
J gene: TRBJ2-1
D gene: TRBD2

CDR3 protein: CASSQWTSEETQYF
CDR3 DNA: TGTGCCAGCAGCCAATGGACTAGCGAAGAGACCCAGTACTTC
clone size: NA
V gene: TRBV14
CDR3 length: 14
J gene: TRBJ2-5
D gene: TRBD2

CDR3 protein: CASTDLANYGYTF
CDR3 DNA: TGTGCCAGCACCGACTTAGCTAACTATGGCTACACCTTC
clone size: NA
V gene: TRBV5-8
CDR3 length: 13
J gene: TRBJ1-2
D gene: NA